The 10 T cell receptor beta chains reported below all come from one sample, sequenced in a study of cytomegalovirus exposure and HLA in healthy donors. The study ran its PCR with 60 Vbeta and 13 Jbeta primers. The table came from immunoSEQ multiplex PCR; TCRdb's copy has only in-frame clones and leaves some out. Its clone listing holds more than 90,000 clones. Sequenced input: PBMCs. The receptors come from a young man in good health and CMV-seronegative.

With respect to this clone: One end of the junction is discordant with germline, which a read error may explain. This chain joins TRBV7-3 and TRBJ1-6; 7 nucleotides align to TRBD1. Looked up from germline, CDR1 is SGHTA and CDR2 is FQGTGA. The CDR3 has 15 amino acids. CDR3 DNA: TGTGCCAGCAGCCGACCGGGACAGCTCAATTCACCCCCCCACTTT. Translation gives CASSRPGQLNSPPHF.

The rearrangement joins TRBV10-3 to TRBJ2-3; 8 bases match TRBD2. In germline, CDR1 is ENHRY, CDR2 SYGVKD. The length of the CDR3 is 14 residues. With V trimmed by 10 bases and J by 1 base, 7 bases remained unmatched. The CDR3 here is CATAVTSGTDTQYF. The DNA of the CDR3 is TGTGCCACCGCGGTGACTAGCGGCACAGATACGCAGTATTTT.

The V gene is TRBV19, the J gene TRBJ2-7; the D gene is possibly TRBD1 (6 bases). There are 14 residues in the CDR3. Trimming left V 4 bases short and J 7 bases short, with 17 bases between. Germline-derived CDR1 and CDR2 are LNHDA and SQIVND (reference sequence). The CDR3 DNA reads as TGTGCCAGTAGTAGGCCAGGGGACACGGGAGAGCAGTACTTC. Encoded protein: CASSRPGDTGEQYF.

V is TRBV4-1 and J is TRBJ1-4; D remains unclear. Per the germline V gene, CDR1 is MGHRA and CDR2 is YSYEKL. The CDR3 covers 15 residues. Between the trimmed V and J ends, which lost 0 bases and 8 bases, there was a span of 13 bases. CDR3 sequence: CASSQDRGGYEKLFF. The DNA of the CDR3 is TGCGCCAGCAGCCAAGATCGGGGAGGATACGAAAAACTGTTTTTT.

The V gene is TRBV5-6, the J gene TRBJ1-1; D is unclear. The germline gives CDR1 SGHDT, CDR2 YYEEEE. V lost 3 bases and J lost 3, with 18 bases in between. CDR3 length equals 16 residues. The DNA of the CDR3 is TGTGCCAGCAGCTCCCTATATTTTGGGCCAGACACTGAAGCTTTCTTT. The encoded protein is CASSSLYFGPDTEAFF.

The J gene is TRBJ2-1, the V gene TRBV5-1; TRBD2 matches at 14 bases. The CDR3 spans 20 residues. The J segment lost 7 bases and the V segment lost 6 bases, leaving 21 bases of the junction unmatched. Germline V CDR1 and CDR2: SGHRS, YFSETQ. Here the CDR3 reads CASKQRPSGLAGAQRNEQFF. The CDR3 coding sequence is TGCGCCAGCAAGCAGCGACCCTCGGGACTAGCGGGGGCTCAGAGGAATGAGCAGTTCTTC.

The rearrangement links TRBV19 to TRBJ2-5; D is tentatively TRBD1 or TRBD2 (5 bases each). The DNA end is a closer match to TRBJ2-7, so the J assignment may be wrong. The germline V gene encodes CDR1 LNHDA and CDR2 SQIVND (reference sequence). This CDR3 is built from 13 residues. DNA for the CDR3: TGTGCCAGTAGTCCTGTGGGGGACTACGAGCAGTACTTC. As protein: CASSPVGDYEQYF.

The chain is built from TRBV14 and TRBJ2-2, with D uncertain. V was trimmed by 3 bases and J by 2 bases, leaving 13 bases between them. The CDR3 has 16 residues. CDR1 and CDR2 from the germline V gene are SGHDN and FVKESK. The chain's CDR3 is CASSHTVRANTGELFF. The CDR3 bases are TGTGCCAGCAGCCATACCGTCCGAGCTAACACCGGGGAGCTGTTTTTT.

The chain combines TRBV5-1 with TRBJ2-5; 9 bases line up with TRBD1. Judging by the DNA end, TRBJ2-7 fits better; the J call may be wrong. Germline V gene lookup returns CDR1 SGHRS and CDR2 YFSETQ. This CDR3 has 14 amino acids. For the CDR3, the DNA is TGCGCCAGCAGCTGGGGACAGGGACTCTACGAGCAGTACTTC. Translating it yields CASSWGQGLYEQYF.

This chain links TRBV7-9 with TRBJ2-1, with a weak D call TRBD2 (6 bases). V gave up 0 bases and J gave up 1 base, with 13 bases separating them. The germline gives CDR1 SEHNR, CDR2 FQNEAQ (reference sequence). This CDR3 region has 17 residues. CDR3 bases: TGTGCCAGCAGCTTAGCTAGGATAGGAGGGTCCTACAATGAGCAGTTCTTC. This gives the protein CASSLARIGGSYNEQFF.